The clone carrying this TCR beta chain was seen just once. Its antigen is not identified. The source of the sample is a study of shared clonotypes between healthy human individuals. Study-wide results and caveats: Blood alone was sampled, and tissue repertoires likely differ.

Clones were read by immunoSEQ multiplex PCR, and TCRdb kept only the in-frame ones, dropping some. The sample lists roughly 500,000 clones, roughly 80% occurring once. The clonotype was recovered from a woman in her thirties or forties in good health. Some clones in this sample may be carry-over from other donors' samples. The sample consisted of PBMCs.

The CDR3 protein is CASRRDRGRSDGYTF. The DNA of the CDR3 is TGTGCCAGCAGAAGGGACAGGGGGCGGTCTGATGGCTACACCTTC. The chain joins TRBV6-1 to TRBJ1-2; 12 nucleotides line up with TRBD1. V was pared by 6 bases and J by 6 bases, with 8 bases of the junction left unmatched. From germline, CDR1 is MNHNS and CDR2 SASEGT. This CDR3 region has 15 residues.